This TCR beta chain was identified in a study of radiotherapy plus CTLA-4 blockade in lung cancer listed by TCRdb under 2018. Some background on the complete study: Objective responses occurred in approximately 17% of enrolled patients, and 30% to 35% achieved disease control. What the work shows at the level of the full study, not this receptor alone: Early dynamic changes in blood T cell clones, together with increased serum interferon-beta after radiation, were reported as the strongest predictors of response. After treatment with radiotherapy and ipilimumab, TCR clones that originated in tumors expanded in peripheral blood.

The study evaluated CTLA-4 blockade (ipilimumab) given together with focal radiation therapy in patients who had chemo-refractory metastatic non-small-cell lung cancer. The CDR3 has 19 amino acids, counting the end cysteine and phenylalanine. The CDR3 DNA has 57 bases and is translated from base 1. Taken from the germline V gene, the CDR1 and CDR2 loops are SGHDT and YYEEEE. Ends trimmed: V by 2 bases, J by 0 bases; bases unmatched to a gene: 9. In regard to this clone: Its antigen specificity is not known. Per-base quality was not reported, and no clone a single base away is much larger than it.

Library preparation employed the immunoSEQ multiplex PCR assay. Drawn from immuneACCESS, this table holds only the in-frame rearrangements with V and J called that TCRdb kept. Clones are partly lost; checked studies trace under half to an unresolved V gene and leave the rest unexplained. Within this sample are around 120,000 clones, with nearly 80% of them counted one time only. The ten largest clonotypes hold about 5% of the sample. The V and J segments used are TRBV5-6 and TRBJ2-1; 12 middle bases align to TRBD2. The sample in question was peripheral blood, obtained from a patient treated with radiotherapy plus ipilimumab. This TCR came from a human donor with non-small cell lung cancer who had a partial response to radiotherapy plus ipilimumab. CDR3 region: CASSFRTSGESSSYNEQFF. At the DNA level, the sequence is TGTGCCAGCAGCTTCAGGACTAGCGGGGAATCTAGCTCCTACAATGAGCAGTTCTTC.